One sample yielded the 8 T cell receptor beta chains listed below, sequenced in a study of T cells in narcolepsy (dated by TCRdb to the late 2010s). Library preparation was by the immunoSEQ multiplex PCR assay. TCRdb stores this immuneACCESS table with in-frame sequences only. Part of the clones is absent; in the studies checked, under half of the shortfall reflects unresolved V genes, and no reason is known for the rest. This sample comprises 34,000 or so clones, 65% to 85% of them detected only once. The top ten clones comprise 3.8% of the sample. Source material: memory (CD45RA-) CD4+ T cells from blood. The cell subset or site label, read with the paper, signifies: memory T cells sorted ex vivo from peripheral blood. The receptor set was obtained from a human donor in good health.

This chain connects TRBV30 to TRBJ1-5; a possible D gene is TRBD1 (6 bases). Germline V gene sequence: CDR1 GTSNPN, CDR2 SVGIG (reference sequence). V was pared by 3 bases and J by 3 bases, with 9 bases between. The CDR3 length is 13 residues. CDR3 DNA sequence: TGTGCCTGGAGAGGGGGGCACAATCAGCCCCAGCATTTT. Protein: CAWRGGHNQPQHF. The full variable domain, completed using reference TRBV30 and TRBJ1-5, is SQTIHQWPATLVQPVGSPLSLECTVEGTSNPNLYWYRQAAGRGLQLLFYSVGIGQISSEVPQNLSASRPQDRQFILSSKKLLLSDSGFYLCAWRGGHNQPQHFGDGTRLSIL.

The table lists this clone with a few counts. This sequence joins TRBV6-5 and TRBJ2-7; 10 positions match TRBD2. Looked up from germline, CDR1 is MNHEY and CDR2 is SVGAGI. This CDR3 region has 14 residues. The trim removed 5 bases at V and 3 bases at J, leaving 4 bases unmatched. CDR3 residues: CASSRGTSDYEQYF. The CDR3 coding sequence is TGTGCCAGCAGTAGGGGGACTAGCGACTACGAGCAGTACTTC.

The rearrangement uses TRBV7-2 and TRBJ2-7, with a weak D call TRBD2 (6 bases). This CDR3 comprises 14 residues. V lost 4 bases and J lost 5, with 15 bases in between. Germline CDR1 and CDR2: SGHTA and FQGNSA. Written as DNA, the CDR3 is TGTGCCAGCAGCTATGCGGGAAAAGGCCACGAGCAGTACTTC. Amino acid sequence: CASSYAGKGHEQYF.

The V gene is TRBV10-3, the J gene TRBJ2-1; 7 positions agree with TRBD1. Germline V gene data show CDR1 as ENHRY and CDR2 as SYGVKD. This CDR3 contains 14 residues. V lost 5 bases and J lost 8; bases outside the gene matches: 9. As DNA, the CDR3 is TGTGCCATCAGTTTGGGCCAGGGGGTCGATGAGCAGTTCTTC. It codes for CAISLGQGVDEQFF.

This chain uses TRBV7-9 with TRBJ1-1; D not resolved. Per germline, CDR1 SEHNR and CDR2 FQNEAQ (reference sequence). V lost 2 bases and J lost 5, with 12 bases in between. CDR3 size: 14 residues. For the CDR3, the DNA is TGTGCCAGCAGCTTACGCCGGGGAGGTACTGAAGCTTTCTTT. Translating it yields CASSLRRGGTEAFF.

This clone was picked up one time. The chain has TRBV6-4 and TRBJ1-4; TRBD1 agrees at 7 bases. Looked up from germline, CDR1 is MRHNA and CDR2 is SNTAGT. This CDR3 spans 19 amino acids. After removal of 0 bases from V and 7 bases from J, the junction contained 17 bases not matched to a gene. This CDR3 is CASSDSYSIYSAGGEKLFF. In DNA form, the CDR3 reads TGTGCCAGCAGTGACTCGTATTCGATTTATTCTGCAGGGGGTGAAAAACTGTTTTTT.

This rearrangement joins TRBV19 to TRBJ1-2, with D maybe TRBD1 (5 bases). Germline V CDR1 and CDR2: LNHDA, SQIVND (reference sequence). The CDR3 is made up of 15 amino acids. V gave up 5 bases and J gave up 6 bases, with 19 bases separating them. The CDR3 DNA follows: TGTGCCAGTAGTCCACGACAGACTAAGAGCGATGGCTACACCTTC. It specifies CASSPRQTKSDGYTF.

The chain recombines TRBV6-5 with TRBJ1-1; no clear D. Germline-derived CDR1 and CDR2 are MNHEY and SVGAGI. The CDR3 has 13 amino acids. Deletions cut 5 bases from V and 1 base from J, with 8 bases between. The CDR3: CASSLPPNTEAFF. The CDR3 coding sequence is TGTGCCAGCAGTCTCCCACCGAACACTGAAGCTTTCTTT.